One T cell receptor (beta chain) is described in this entry. The V gene end was trimmed by 4 bases and the J gene end by 5 bases; junction bases not matched to a gene: 5. Germline V gene lookup returns CDR1 SGDLS and CDR2 YYNGEE. CDR3 length: 14 amino acids. Assay: immunoSEQ multiplex PCR; the TCRdb copy retains only in-frame clones and omits some. The sample has some 160,000 clones; more than 80% are singletons. This entry is derived from a study of blood T cell repertoires in COVID-19. Study summary: Both acute and convalescent COVID-19 samples were obtained from the United States, Italy and Spain. In each case, the material was cDNA or gDNA derived from T cells, B-cell-depleted T cells, or PBMCs.

The TCR was taken from a man between 60 and 75 years old with acute or convalescent COVID-19. Sequenced sample: peripheral blood. The genes are TRBV9 and TRBJ2-5, with 10 bases matching TRBD1. CDR3: CASSSTGGRETQYF. CDR3 bases: TGTGCCAGCAGCTCGACAGGGGGCCGGGAGACCCAGTACTTC.